This T cell receptor beta chain originates from a study of T-cell memory formation after mild COVID-19 (dated by TCRdb to the early 2020s). With regard to the full study: TCR sequence clusters from the two donors were found to be largely donor specific. Two young, previously healthy adult volunteers, one female and one male, were included in the cohort. T-cell clones expanding and contracting after mild COVID-19 in a couple of donors were tracked by longitudinal TCRalpha and TCRbeta repertoire sequencing. On the study overall, not on this receptor specifically: Only a couple of mild cases were covered by the study, and larger cohorts that include severe cases with pre-infection samples were considered necessary. Contracting CD4+ clones appeared mostly in the CM and EM memory subsets, whereas CD8+ clones were enriched in EMRA. The detection of some responding clones in pre-infection memory suggests that pre-existing cross-reactive memory T cells joined the SARS-CoV-2 response. Clones that contracted from day 15 to 85 showed balanced CD4/CD8 phenotypes, whereas a second wave of clones that expanded from day 15 to 37 leaned towards CD4+. SARS-CoV-2 specificity was not confirmed for the second-wave clones peaking on day 37.

The sample holds a few counts of this clonotype. Its recognized antigen is unknown. One base away there is no much larger clone; base qualities are not given. The instrument given in TCRdb is Illumina NovaSeq 6000. cDNA libraries for TCRalpha and TCRbeta were prepared by 5'RACE using constant-segment primers, with sample barcodes and unique molecular identifiers added. Trizol reagent was used to extract RNA from every sample. Libraries were amplified in two PCR steps, with a second sample barcode and Illumina TruSeq adapters added in the second step. The libraries were sequenced on an Illumina NovaSeq using 2 x 150 bp paired-end reads. The source study handled its data this way. With migec v1.2.7, reads were demultiplexed and then collapsed into UMI-guided consensus sequences. Using mixcr v2.1.11, the UMI consensuses were aligned to TRA and TRB V and J templates and assembled into clonotypes. Expanded or contracted clonotypes were those called significant by both edgeR and NoisET, with noise models trained on biological replicates. For edgeR calls, the thresholds were a false discovery rate-adjusted p below 0.01 and a log2 fold-change of 1. As an exploratory analysis of dynamics, max-normalized trajectories of the 1000 most abundant clonotypes were examined with PCA combined with hierarchical clustering. The CD4 or CD8 phenotype of responding clones was assigned using the separately sequenced CD4+ and CD8+ repertoires. TCRdb reanalyzed the raw reads on its own, using fastp at Q25 for trimming and MiXCR for clone calling, and kept in-frame beta chains. Each entry is one CDR3 protein sequence, shown with its most common DNA and genes. V and J calls and clone size were set by TCRdb, not the authors. In this sample the table shows around 220,000 distinct CDR3 sequences, about a sixth of which occur a single time. The ten top clones hold about 4% of the sample.

Ficoll-Paque density gradient centrifugation was the method used to isolate PBMCs. The sequencing sample was made of PBMCs or a T cell subset sorted from them (not recorded which). The clonotype was recovered from a man aged 18 to 29 who had mild COVID-19 (a few samples of this study predate the infection). The sample titles of this study are shuffled in the database, so cell type and time point are left out; the donor was told from shared clones.

The DNA sequence is as follows: TGTGCCTCAGGGGGGGAGTTCCCCACAGATACGCAGTATTTT. This gives the protein CASGGEFPTDTQYF. The chain is made from TRBV10-3 and TRBJ2-3; the D assignment is uncertain and may be TRBD1 or TRBD2, with 7 bases supporting each. V lost 11 bases and J lost 2 bases; the stretch between them is 17 bases long. Taken from cysteine to phenylalanine, the CDR3 has 14 residues. Only the CDR3 part of the read is kept: 42 bases, read in frame from the first base. Based on the germline V gene, the CDR1 and CDR2 sequences are ENHRY and SYGVKD.